This T cell receptor beta chain was identified in a study of human T cells and chemical hapten exposure. In germline, CDR1 is SGDLS, CDR2 YYNGEE. CDR3 length equals 14 residues. MiXCR, run by TCRdb on the RACE reads, gives a single entry per CDR3 protein. The sample lists approximately 80,000 distinct CDR3 sequences; about 11% were seen once. Indicated time point: patch test 1, 2 weeks after DPC sensitization. Sample treatment: therapeutic diphenylcyclopropenone sensitization with weekly scalp DPC. The study drew its donors from alopecia patients who were 18 to 70 years old and suitable for DPC. The template was total RNA from unfractionated whole blood. This clonotype was seen many times. Germline and junction disagree at one end, which may indicate a read error.

This chain links TRBV9 with TRBJ2-7; TRBD2 might be the D (6 bases). The material was whole blood, obtained in connection with sensitization to the hapten diphenylcyclopropenone (DPC). This sequence was found in a woman aged 50 to 60 with alopecia areata. Some clones in this sample may be carry-over from other donors' samples. The CDR3 loop reads CASSGEVPKRALLF. DNA of the CDR3: TGTGCCAGCAGCGGAGAAGTTCCGAAGCGGGCCTTACTCTTC. Drawing the rest from reference TRBV9 and TRBJ2-7, the complete variable domain is DSGVTQTPKHLITATGQRVTLRCSPRSGDLSVYWYQQSLDQGLQFLIQYYNGEERAKGNILERFSAQQFPDLHSELNLSSLELGDSALYFCASSGEVPKRALLFGPGTRLTVT.